A selection of T cell receptor beta chains follows, all from one sample in a study of CD8+CD57+ T cells in acquired aplastic anemia. MiXCR, applied by TCRdb to the reads, yields one record per CDR3 protein. The sample has a few hundred thousand distinct CDR3 sequences; roughly 53% are singletons. The sequenced sample was sorted CD4+, CD8+, or CD8+CD57+ T cells (not recorded which) from PBMCs. The origin of the receptors is a human donor with aplastic anemia. Each CDR3 is given with its conserved first and last residue. Rows may omit the clone size; those that give it use once, few, many or a size class.

cdr3_length clone_size j_call v_call cdr3_aa
13 many TRBJ2-5 TRBV20-1 CSASETLGETQYF
14 . TRBJ2-3 TRBV2 CASNGQGVTDTQYF
15 once TRBJ2-7 TRBV15 CATSRDPGSSYEQYF
13 many TRBJ2-7 TRBV9 CASSPGAGYEQYF
12 . TRBJ1-2 TRBV24-1 CATSDYSYGYTF
11 . TRBJ2-1 TRBV20-1 CSASGHYEQFF
13 many TRBJ2-5 TRBV29-1 CSVVRGAQETQYF
15 many TRBJ1-5 TRBV7-8 CASSLQVSGNQPQHF
14 . TRBJ2-5 TRBV12-3/TRBV12-4 CASSLTETQETQYF
17 many TRBJ2-3 TRBV4-1 CASSQDLSGGWADTQYF
14 many TRBJ1-1 TRBV6-5 CASKPGRRNTEAFF
15 few TRBJ1-2 TRBV7-9 CASSLDSGWALRYTF
13 . TRBJ1-2 TRBV29-1 CSVRPTTNYGYTF
13 many TRBJ2-1 TRBV20-1 CSARGTSDNEQFF
14 . TRBJ1-5 TRBV2 CASSGGGYGQPQHF
15 . TRBJ2-7 TRBV20-1 CSARVGKDRGYEQYF
13 many TRBJ1-1 TRBV20-1 CGASGRVNTEAFF